These 31 T cell receptor beta chains originate from one sample sequenced in a study of OX40 agonist ivuxolimab in advanced cancers. The protocol was immunoSEQ multiplex PCR, while the TCRdb copy is restricted to in-frame clones and leaves out a portion. Among 100,000 or so clones, approximately 90% were seen once, and the ten largest hold roughly 0.56%. Specimen: CD4+ or CD8+ T cells sorted from blood, collected in a trial of the OX40 agonist ivuxolimab. The origin of the receptors is an adult with an advanced solid tumor such as melanoma, head and neck, liver or kidney cancer.

The gene calls are TRBV7-8 and TRBJ2-4; D gene ambiguous. V lost 8 bases and J 0 bases, leaving 20 bases between the germline ends. CDR1 SGHVS and CDR2 FQNEAQ come from the germline V gene. This CDR3 has 17 residues. The CDR3 region has the DNA TGTGCCAGCGGAGCTAAACATAGACTGGGAGCCAAAAACATTCAGTACTTC. This gives the protein CASGAKHRLGAKNIQYF.

V is TRBV11-1 and J is TRBJ2-7; weak D call: TRBD2 (6 bases). CDR3 size: 13 residues. V dropped 5 bases and J dropped 6 bases, with 14 bases sitting between them. Per germline, CDR1 SGHAT and CDR2 FQDESV (reference sequence). CDR3 sequence: CASSRLGGAEQYF. The CDR3 bases are TGTGCCAGCAGCCGGCTCGGGGGAGCCGAGCAGTACTTC.

This chain links TRBV6-5 with TRBJ2-2; D tentatively reads TRBD1 or TRBD2 (5 bases each). This CDR3 has 15 residues. Trimming shortened V by 2 bases and J by 1 base, and 8 bases separated the two germline ends. Germline CDR1 MNHEY, CDR2 SVGAGI. The chain's CDR3 is CASSYEGRNTGELFF. The CDR3 DNA reads as TGTGCCAGCAGTTACGAGGGGAGGAACACCGGGGAGCTGTTTTTT.

This clone was observed once. The chain combines TRBV7-2 with TRBJ2-1, with TRBD1 matching 7 bases. Germline assignment: CDR1 SGHTA and CDR2 FQGNSA. V dropped 5 bases and J dropped 2; count of bases not matched to a gene: 9. This CDR3 has 16 residues. In DNA form, the CDR3 reads TGTGCCAGCAGCCCTATTACAGGGGTTGCCTACAATGAGCAGTTCTTC. Translation: CASSPITGVAYNEQFF.

The chain couples TRBV5-1 to TRBJ2-2, with 7 positions matching TRBD1. The CDR3 has 15 amino acids. The J segment lost 5 bases and the V segment lost 4 bases, leaving 8 bases of the junction unmatched. Germline V gene lookup returns CDR1 SGHRS and CDR2 YFSETQ. The CDR3 coding sequence is TGCGCCAGCAGCCCGGAGGCAGGGGGTACCGGGGAGCTGTTTTTT. Encoded protein: CASSPEAGGTGELFF.

The chain carries TRBV28 and TRBJ1-3; D perhaps matches TRBD1 (6 bases). This CDR3 spans 14 amino acids. Germline loops: CDR1 MDHEN, CDR2 SYDVKM. Trimming shortened V by 2 bases and J by 4 bases, and 9 bases separated the two germline ends. CDR3 in amino acids: CASSLNRGGNTIYF. The CDR3 region has the DNA TGTGCCAGCAGTTTAAATAGGGGGGGAAACACCATATATTTT.

J is TRBJ1-5 and V is TRBV6-6; TRBD1 matches at 8 bases. V was clipped by 3 bases and J by 5 bases; unmatched bases: 6. Germline assignment: CDR1 MNHNY and CDR2 SVGAGI (reference sequence). The CDR3 extends over 15 amino acids. As DNA, the CDR3 is TGTGCCAGCAGTTATTGGACAGGGACGGATCAGCCCCAGCATTTT. This encodes CASSYWTGTDQPQHF.

The J gene is TRBJ2-1, the V gene TRBV7-9; possible D gene TRBD2, 6 bases. Germline CDR1 reads SEHNR; CDR2 reads FQNEAQ (reference sequence). V was clipped by 1 base and J by 8 bases, with 24 bases between them. The CDR3 sequence is 18 residues long. In DNA form, the CDR3 reads TGTGCCAGCAGCTTAGGCGGGGTCGTAGCTTACGGGATCGATGAGCAGTTCTTC. Protein sequence: CASSLGGVVAYGIDEQFF. The full variable domain, rest sourced from reference TRBV7-9 and TRBJ2-1, is DTGVSQNPRHKITKRGQNVTFRCDPISEHNRLYWYRQTLGQGPEFLTYFQNEAQLEKSRLLSDRFSAERPKGSFSTLEIQRTEQGDSAMYLCASSLGGVVAYGIDEQFFGPGTRLTVL.

DNA for the CDR3: TGTGCCAGTAGTAACGGGATCTATGGCGAGCAGTACTTC. Amino acids: CASSNGIYGEQYF. This sequence joins TRBV19 and TRBJ2-7; tentative D call: TRBD2 (5 bases). Germline lookup yields CDR1 LNHDA and CDR2 SQIVND (reference sequence). The CDR3 extends over 13 amino acids. Trimming cost V 4 bases and J 6 bases, with 13 bases left between them.

The genes are TRBV28 and TRBJ2-7; D is perhaps TRBD1 (6 bases). This CDR3 comprises 15 residues. Germline V gene lookup returns CDR1 MDHEN and CDR2 SYDVKM. The V end was cut by 8 bases, the J end by 0 bases, with 17 bases between. The CDR3 nucleotides are TGTGCCAGCGGGGGCAGGGTGAGCGGCTCCTACGAGCAGTACTTC. Its translation: CASGGRVSGSYEQYF. Full variable domain (remainder filled in from reference TRBV28 and TRBJ2-7): DVKVTQSSRYLVKRTGEKVFLECVQDMDHENMFWYRQDPGLGLRLIYFSYDVKMKEKGDIPEGYSVSREKKERFSLILESASTNQTSMYLCASGGRVSGSYEQYFGPGTRLTVT.

This chain uses TRBV7-2 with TRBJ2-3; D gene ambiguous. Trimming shortened V by 2 bases and J by 2 bases, and 17 bases separated the two germline ends. The CDR3 runs 17 residues. Germline V gene sequence: CDR1 SGHTA, CDR2 FQGNSA. Written as DNA, the CDR3 is TGTGCCAGCAGCTTATTTCCCAAGACTGGAACCACAGATACGCAGTATTTT. Protein: CASSLFPKTGTTDTQYF.

The rearrangement joins TRBV27 to TRBJ2-7; the D gene is possibly TRBD2 (6 bases). V was shortened by 8 bases and J by 2 bases, with 16 bases between the two germline ends. The CDR3 consists of 14 residues. Germline V gene lookup returns CDR1 MNHEY and CDR2 SMNVEV (reference sequence). The CDR3 region is CASRGSTGTYEQYF. The CDR3 DNA follows: TGTGCCAGCCGGGGGAGCACGGGGACCTACGAGCAGTACTTC.

The chain combines TRBV28 with TRBJ2-5; 8 bases fit TRBD1. CDR3 size: 18 residues. Trimming cost V 4 bases and J 4 bases; bases outside gene matches: 17. Per the germline V gene, CDR1 is MDHEN and CDR2 is SYDVKM. CDR3 DNA sequence: TGTGCCAGCAGTTCCCCAATTGCCGCAGGGGGCCGTAGAGAGACCCAGTACTTC. The encoded protein is CASSSPIAAGGRRETQYF.

This clone appeared once. The V and J genes are TRBV6-5 and TRBJ1-2; D might be TRBD1 (5 bases). The CDR3 consists of 15 residues. From germline, CDR1 is MNHEY and CDR2 SVGAGI. The V and J ends lost 0 bases and 7 bases respectively, with 15 bases between them. CDR3 residues: CASSYSNRGDAGYTF. CDR3 nucleotide sequence: TGTGCCAGCAGTTACTCGAATAGGGGCGATGCTGGCTACACCTTC.

This clone was recorded once. The identical CDR3 is also encoded by other nucleotide sequences in the sample. The chain recombines TRBV28 with TRBJ1-5, with D hard to call. Trimming shortened V by 2 bases and J by 7 bases, and 6 bases separated the two germline ends. Germline CDR1 MDHEN, CDR2 SYDVKM. The CDR3 has 12 residues. For the CDR3, the DNA is TGTGCCAGCAGTTTAACGGGACAGCCCCAGCATTTT. Its protein is CASSLTGQPQHF.

The V call is TRBV5-1, the J call TRBJ1-1; D is unclear. The CDR3 contains 12 residues. V was shortened by 2 bases and J by 3 bases, with 5 bases between the two germline ends. CDR1 and CDR2 from the germline V gene are SGHRS and YFSETQ. The CDR3, as DNA: TGCGCCAGCAGCTTTGGGGACACTGAAGCTTTCTTT. Amino acid sequence: CASSFGDTEAFF.

The V call is TRBV6-1, the J call TRBJ1-5; 7 bases are shared with TRBD1. The germline CDR1 and CDR2 sequences are MNHNS and SASEGT. The CDR3 length is 13 residues. J was trimmed by 6 bases and V by 7 bases; bases with no gene match: 6. The CDR3 here is CASILQGFQPQHF. CDR3 nucleotides: TGTGCCAGCATATTACAGGGGTTTCAGCCCCAGCATTTT.

The V gene is TRBV28, the J gene TRBJ2-5; TRBD2 aligns across 8 bases. The length of the CDR3 is 12 residues. Germline V gene sequence: CDR1 MDHEN, CDR2 SYDVKM. J gave up 6 bases and V 6 bases, and 3 bases lay outside the gene matches. CDR3 DNA sequence: TGTGCCAGCAGAATAGCGGGAAAGACCCAGTACTTC. It is translated as CASRIAGKTQYF.

The rearrangement uses TRBV6-5 and TRBJ1-2; D uncertain. Trimming removed 0 bases from V and 7 bases from J, with 6 bases in between. CDR1 and CDR2 (germline): MNHEY, SVGAGI. CDR3 length: 12 residues. Here the CDR3 DNA reads TGTGCCAGCAGTTACTCAGGTGCTGGCTACACCTTC. This sequence encodes CASSYSGAGYTF.

This rearrangement joins TRBV5-6 to TRBJ2-5; TRBD1 or TRBD2 may be the D gene (5 bases each). The CDR3 runs to 13 residues. Germline CDR1 SGHDT, CDR2 YYEEEE. Trimming shortened V by 2 bases and J by 5 bases, and 10 bases separated the two germline ends. The CDR3 protein is CASSFGWGETQYF. CDR3 in DNA: TGTGCCAGCAGCTTTGGGTGGGGGGAGACCCAGTACTTC.

The chain employs TRBV27 and TRBJ1-4, with 7 bases matching TRBD1. The CDR3 totals 15 residues. V gave up 0 bases and J gave up 6 bases; unmatched junction bases: 4. Germline V CDR1 and CDR2: MNHEY, SMNVEV (reference sequence). Here the CDR3 reads CASSLSPGGYEKLFF. CDR3 nucleotide sequence: TGTGCCAGCAGTTTATCTCCAGGGGGTTATGAAAAACTGTTTTTT.

The CDR3 region is CASSQTRLQSTDTQYF. The CDR3 DNA follows: TGTGCCAGCAGCCAAACTAGACTCCAAAGCACAGATACGCAGTATTTT. J is TRBJ2-3 and V is TRBV14; tentatively, D is TRBD2 (5 bases). This CDR3 region has 16 residues. V shed 2 bases and J shed 0 bases, with 12 bases lying between them. Germline-derived CDR1 and CDR2 are SGHDN and FVKESK.

The V gene is TRBV7-2, the J gene TRBJ2-7, with a weak D call TRBD2 (6 bases). The CDR3 length is 14 residues. Germline loops: CDR1 SGHTA, CDR2 FQGNSA. The V gene lost 0 bases and the J gene lost 3 bases, with 9 bases spanning the gap. The CDR3 sequence is CASSLAGLLYEQYF. The CDR3 region has the DNA TGTGCCAGCAGCTTAGCGGGACTCCTCTACGAGCAGTACTTC.

The chain uses TRBV5-4 and TRBJ1-1, with D hard to call. Trimming left V 0 bases short and J 4 bases short, with 10 bases between. This CDR3 region has 14 residues. Germline CDR1 SGHNT, CDR2 YYREEE (reference sequence). Here the CDR3 DNA reads TGTGCCAGCAGCTTGGTTGGTGGAAGCACTGAAGCTTTCTTT. This sequence encodes CASSLVGGSTEAFF.

V gene TRBV18 combines with J gene TRBJ1-1, with D perhaps matching TRBD1 (5 bases). V was trimmed by 5 bases and J by 1 base, leaving 14 bases between them. The CDR3 extends over 15 amino acids. Germline CDR1 is KGHSH and CDR2 is LQKENI. The CDR3, as DNA: TGTGCCAGCTCAGGGGTCAGCGGGGGGAACACTGAAGCTTTCTTT. Translated, it gives CASSGVSGGNTEAFF.

This clone was found once. The chain joins TRBV5-1 to TRBJ1-1; perhaps TRBD1 as D (6 bases). V lost 6 bases to trimming and J lost 0 bases, with 18 bases between them. The V gene's germline CDR1 is SGHRS and CDR2 YFSETQ. This CDR3 is built from 16 residues. The CDR3 protein is CASTIQTGTMNTEAFF. The CDR3 DNA reads as TGCGCCAGCACCATACAAACAGGGACCATGAACACTGAAGCTTTCTTT.

DNA of the CDR3: TGTGCCAGCAGCTTATCAGTAGACACCGGGGAGCTGTTTTTT. Encoded protein: CASSLSVDTGELFF. The genes are TRBV11-2 and TRBJ2-2; D call uncertain. CDR1 is SGHAT, CDR2 FQNNGV, per germline. This CDR3 is 14 amino acids long. Trimming left V 2 bases short and J 3 bases short, with 7 bases between.

The chain links TRBV28 to TRBJ2-2; 10 nucleotides agree with TRBD1. CDR3 size: 16 residues. Germline V lookup: CDR1 MDHEN, CDR2 SYDVKM. Trimming took 6 bases from V and 6 from J; bases not matched to a gene: 10. For the CDR3, the DNA is TGTGCCAGCAGGGATTGGGGGACAGGGGAAGCCGGGGAGCTGTTTTTT. It encodes CASRDWGTGEAGELFF.

V usage is TRBV23-1 and J usage is TRBJ1-1, with TRBD1 matching 8 bases. TRBV23-1 is treated as an ORF (open reading frame) with a function not yet certain. Trimming removed 0 bases from V and 5 bases from J; junction bases left unmatched: 5. The CDR3 is made up of 15 amino acids. This CDR3 is CASSQSEQGGTEAFF. The CDR3 DNA follows: TGCGCCAGCAGTCAATCTGAACAGGGGGGGACTGAAGCTTTCTTT.

The chain couples TRBV7-2 to TRBJ2-4; D call uncertain. In germline, CDR1 is SGHTA, CDR2 FQGNSA. The V end was cut by 2 bases, the J end by 9 bases, with 11 bases between. The CDR3 covers 13 residues. The CDR3, as DNA: TGTGCCAGCAGCTTAAAAGGTTCAGGCATTCAGTACTTC. It codes for CASSLKGSGIQYF.

The genes are TRBV2 and TRBJ2-1, with D possibly being TRBD2 (5 bases). The CDR3 has 14 amino acids. V was shortened by 0 bases and J by 9 bases, with 12 bases between the two germline ends. The V gene's germline CDR1 is SNHLY and CDR2 FYNNEI. CDR3 protein: CASSEATRVGEQFF. For the CDR3, the DNA is TGTGCCAGCAGTGAAGCTACTAGAGTGGGTGAGCAGTTCTTC. Complete variable domain (other parts from reference TRBV2 and TRBJ2-1): EPEVTQTPSHQVTQMGQEVILRCVPISNHLYFYWYRQILGQKVEFLVSFYNNEISEKSEIFDDQFSVERPDGSNFTLKIRSTKLEDSAMYFCASSEATRVGEQFFGPGTRLTVL.